The clone carrying this TCR beta chain was observed many times. The antigen is unknown. The data belong to a study of T cells in Graves' hyperthyroidism and ophthalmopathy. Study-wide points: In simple terms, a model built on 13 V-J features told ophthalmopathy apart from stable hyperthyroidism. Ophthalmopathy was identified by the model a median around 6 months ahead of onset.

The study included ophthalmopathy patients with Clinical Activity Score at least 3, NOSPECS grade at least 4 and duration under 3 months. PBMCs were derived from under 13 ml fresh peripheral blood. The ends lost 3 bases at V and 1 base at J; junction bases unmatched: 1. The CDR3 runs to 14 residues. CDR1 is SQVTM, CDR2 ANQGSEA, per germline. Amplification of TCR beta CDR3 regions was performed using RNA transcripts as template. First-round RT-PCR of the TCR CDR3 relied on the HTBI primer set. TCRdb reprocessed the multiplex PCR reads with MiXCR, giving one entry per CDR3 protein. This sample carries some 570,000 distinct CDR3 sequences, roughly 17% of them seen once, and the ten largest clones take roughly 18%.

V gene TRBV29-1 combines with J gene TRBJ2-3; 10 bases are a match to TRBD2. This receptor was taken from a young woman with Graves' ophthalmopathy. Sequenced: blood. As DNA, the CDR3 is TGCAGCGTTGATGGACTAGCGGGCACAGATACGCAGTATTTT. Translating gives CSVDGLAGTDTQYF.